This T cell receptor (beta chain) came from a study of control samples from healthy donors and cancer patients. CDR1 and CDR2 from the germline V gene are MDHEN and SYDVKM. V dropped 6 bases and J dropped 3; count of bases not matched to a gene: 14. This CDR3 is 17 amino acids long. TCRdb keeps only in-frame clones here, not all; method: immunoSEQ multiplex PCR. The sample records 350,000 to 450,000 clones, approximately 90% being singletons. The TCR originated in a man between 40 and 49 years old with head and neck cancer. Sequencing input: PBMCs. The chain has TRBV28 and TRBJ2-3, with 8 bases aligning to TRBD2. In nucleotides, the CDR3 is TGTGCCAGCAGCCCTCATCTTCCAGCGGGAGAAACAGATACGCAGTATTTT. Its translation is CASSPHLPAGETDTQYF.